This entry is about one TCR beta chain. The data were taken from a study of blood T cell repertoires in COVID-19. This CDR3 is 13 amino acids long. Trimming removed 2 bases from V and 10 bases from J; junction bases left unmatched: 6. The germline V gene has CDR1 SGHRS and CDR2 YFSETQ. The data were produced by immunoSEQ multiplex PCR, yet TCRdb's version contains in-frame clones alone and is incomplete. The sample has roughly 140,000 clones, about four fifths seen once. Sequencing was carried out using peripheral blood. This TCR was sampled from a human donor in a cohort sampled during active COVID-19. This chain uses TRBV5-1 with TRBJ2-1, with 7 bases fitting TRBD1. The DNA for the CDR3 is TGCGCCAGCAGCTTCCGCAGGGGGTACGAGCAGTTCTTC. Residues: CASSFRRGYEQFF.